These T cell receptor beta chains were read from a single sample in a study of cytomegalovirus exposure and HLA in healthy donors. Produced via immunoSEQ multiplex PCR; TCRdb's table is partial and in-frame only. The sample has fewer than 200,000 clones, around 88% seen once; the top ten hold 0.7% to 1%. The source material was PBMCs. The receptors were sampled from a woman aged 25 to 45 in good health and CMV-seronegative. Both conserved end residues are part of each CDR3. D genes are given only for firm matches. Some rows have no size entry. The others give once, few or many, or a class for an expanded clone.

>TRBJ2-1|TRBV7-2|.|TRBD2
CASSLNPASGGNEQFF
TGTGCCAGCAGCTTAAATCCCGCTAGCGGGGGCAATGAGCAGTTCTTC
>TRBJ2-7|TRBV4-1|few|.
CASSLQGSYEQYF
TGCGCCAGCAGCCTACAGGGTTCCTACGAGCAGTACTTC
>TRBJ2-7|TRBV9|.|.
CASSRRGSYEQYF
TGTGCCAGCAGCCGACGGGGGTCCTACGAGCAGTACTTC
>TRBJ1-2|TRBV9|.|TRBD1
CASSVVGGGGGYTF
TGTGCCAGCAGCGTAGTAGGAGGGGGCGGTGGCTACACCTTC
>TRBJ2-1|TRBV4-3|.|.
CASSRQAYLVDEQFF
TGCGCCAGCAGCCGCCAGGCGTATTTGGTCGATGAGCAGTTCTTC
>TRBJ2-1|TRBV29-1|.|TRBD2
CSVEARSGGALNEQFF
TGCAGCGTTGAAGCTCGAAGCGGGGGGGCCTTGAATGAGCAGTTCTTC
>TRBJ2-2|TRBV5-6|.|.
CASSLVTRSTPGELFF
TGTGCCAGCAGCTTGGTTACTAGATCCACACCCGGGGAGCTGTTTTTT
>TRBJ1-5|TRBV9|.|.
CASSVGQTNQPQHF
TGTGCCAGCAGCGTAGGACAGACGAATCAGCCCCAGCATTTT
>TRBJ2-7|TRBV6-5|.|.
CASSYSSGGDEQYF
TGTGCCAGCAGTTACTCGAGTGGAGGGGACGAGCAGTACTTC
>TRBJ1-5|TRBV19|.|TRBD1
CASSIGGQGAQPQHF
TGTGCCAGTAGTATAGGGGGACAGGGAGCTCAGCCCCAGCATTTT
>TRBJ2-5|TRBV14|once|TRBD1
CASSWRQGRETQYF
TGTGCCAGCAGCTGGAGACAGGGGAGGGAGACCCAGTACTTC
>TRBJ1-2|TRBV29-1|.|TRBD1
CSVDAGGYGYTF
TGCAGCGTTGATGCAGGGGGGTATGGCTACACCTTC
>TRBJ2-1|TRBV25-1|.|.
CASSELGRGTLFF
TGTGCCAGCAGTGAACTCGGCAGGGGGACTTTATTCTTC
>TRBJ1-2|TRBV11-2|.|TRBD1
CASSLVGGQGNYGYTF
TGTGCCAGCAGCTTAGTAGGGGGACAGGGGAACTATGGCTACACCTTC
>TRBJ2-3|TRBV6-4|.|.
CASSSGPTDTQYF
TGTGCCAGCAGTAGCGGGCCGACAGATACGCAGTATTTT
>TRBJ2-3|TRBV19|once|.
CATSRAGSTDTQYF
TGTGCCACCTCCCGGGCGGGGAGCACAGATACGCAGTATTTT
>TRBJ2-7|TRBV29-1|.|.
CSVEGGVRVNEQYF
TGCAGCGTTGAAGGCGGGGTCAGGGTTAACGAGCAGTACTTC
>TRBJ2-1|TRBV30|.|TRBD2
CAWSSAGTSGIIGVVF
TGTGCCTGGAGTTCCGCCGGGACTAGCGGGATTATAGGGGTGGTCTTC
>TRBJ2-7|TRBV7-2|.|.
CASSLARAREQYF
TGTGCCAGCAGCTTAGCCAGGGCGCGCGAGCAGTACTTC
>TRBJ1-6|TRBV4-1|.|.
CASRYPTAYNSPLHF
TGCGCCAGCAGGTACCCTACAGCCTATAATTCACCCCTCCACTTT
>TRBJ1-5|TRBV2|.|.
CASRPLKQTQPQHF
TGTGCCAGCAGGCCCCTCAAACAAACTCAGCCCCAGCATTTT
>TRBJ1-1|TRBV18|few|.
CASSQEQNTEAFF
TGTGCCAGCTCACAAGAACAGAACACTGAAGCTTTCTTT
>TRBJ2-1|TRBV19|.|TRBD1
CASKRGQGSNEQFF
TGTGCCAGTAAAAGGGGACAGGGGAGCAATGAGCAGTTCTTC
>TRBJ2-5|TRBV5-1|.|TRBD2
CASSWGAGGGRETQYF
TGCGCCAGCAGCTGGGGCGCTGGCGGGGGACGGGAGACCCAGTACTTC
>TRBJ1-6|TRBV27|.|.
CASSLSAGNNSPLHF
TGTGCCAGCAGTTTATCAGCAGGGAATAATTCACCCCTCCACTTT
>TRBJ2-2|TRBV18|.|TRBD2
CASSPNTGTSGTGELFF
TGTGCCAGCTCACCCAATACCGGGACTAGCGGCACCGGGGAGCTGTTTTTT
>TRBJ1-1|TRBV5-1|.|.
CASSEGGLTEAFF
TGCGCCAGCAGCGAAGGGGGTTTGACTGAAGCTTTCTTT
>TRBJ2-7|TRBV15|.|.
CATSKDFSYEQYF
TGTGCCACCAGCAAGGACTTCTCCTACGAGCAGTACTTC
>TRBJ2-2|TRBV5-1|.|.
CASSSHQGVPGELFF
TGCGCCAGCAGCTCTCACCAAGGGGTTCCCGGGGAGCTGTTTTTT
>TRBJ2-6|TRBV19|.|TRBD2
CASSTPPSGVGAGANVLTF
TGTGCCAGTAGTACCCCTCCTAGCGGGGTCGGTGCCGGGGCCAACGTCCTGACTTTC
>TRBJ1-1|TRBV2|.|.
CASSTTGNTEAFF
TGTGCCAGCAGTACGACAGGGAACACTGAAGCTTTCTTT
>TRBJ2-3|TRBV19|.|.
CASSIGGRGSSVGTDTQYF
TGTGCCAGTAGTATCGGGGGGCGTGGGTCTAGCGTCGGCACAGATACGCAGTATTTT
>TRBJ2-3|TRBV5-8|.|TRBD1
CASSLGQGALAQYF
TGTGCCAGCAGCTTAGGGCAGGGGGCGTTGGCGCAGTATTTT
>TRBJ2-5|TRBV18|.|TRBD1
CASSPLGTVQETQYF
TGTGCCAGCTCACCACTGGGGACAGTCCAAGAGACCCAGTACTTC
>TRBJ2-5|TRBV10-3|once|TRBD1
CAISDREETQYF
TGTGCCATCAGCGACAGGGAGGAGACCCAGTACTTC
>TRBJ2-7|TRBV28|.|.
CASSLGQGFKQYF
TGTGCCAGCAGTTTAGGGCAGGGTTTCAAGCAGTACTTC
>TRBJ2-7|TRBV6-5|.|TRBD1
CASSKDRGVYEQYF
TGTGCCAGCAGTAAAGACAGGGGAGTTTACGAGCAGTACTTC
>TRBJ2-3|TRBV19|.|TRBD2
CASIAGGTDTQYF
TGTGCCAGTATAGCGGGAGGGACAGATACGCAGTATTTT
>TRBJ1-4|TRBV28|.|.
CASVPAGPPEKLFF
TGTGCCAGCGTTCCGGCAGGGCCCCCTGAAAAACTGTTTTTT
>TRBJ2-3|TRBV2|once|TRBD2
CASQLTSGGQDTQYF
TGTGCCAGCCAGCTGACTAGCGGGGGACAGGATACGCAGTATTTT
>TRBJ1-2|TRBV6-5|.|TRBD1
CASSYSRTGNYGYTF
TGTGCCAGCAGTTACTCGAGGACAGGGAACTATGGCTACACCTTC